Listed here are 30 T cell receptor beta chains from one sample, sequenced in a study of monozygotic twins with inflammatory bowel disease. TCRdb re-called the 5' RACE reads; one entry per CDR3 protein, DNA not given. Its listing shows about 330,000 distinct CDR3 sequences. The sequenced sample was blood. Receptors were obtained from a human donor with ulcerative colitis or Crohn's disease, or a healthy co-twin of an affected twin (not recorded which).

The chain joins TRBV6-6 to TRBJ2-7; the TCRdb D gene call, TRBD1, has no DNA to confirm it. The CDR3 runs 14 residues. The germline V gene encodes CDR1 MNHNY and CDR2 SVGAGI (reference sequence). The CDR3 is CASSYVGASYEQYF.

The chain uses TRBV5-1 and TRBJ2-2; absent DNA, TCRdb's TRBD2 call cannot be checked. Germline loops: CDR1 SGHRS, CDR2 YFSETQ. The CDR3 covers 16 residues. The CDR3: CASSLSLGERRGELFF.

The chain recombines TRBV14 with TRBJ2-7; the D gene TCRdb calls, TRBD1, cannot be checked with no DNA. In germline, CDR1 is SGHDN, CDR2 FVKESK. The CDR3 runs 14 residues. The CDR3 region is CASSQVGGHYEQYF.

The chain recombines TRBV20-1 with TRBJ2-5; with no DNA, the TCRdb D assignment of TRBD2 cannot be verified. The CDR3 runs 17 residues. Per germline, CDR1 DFQATT and CDR2 SNEGSKA (reference sequence). The CDR3 is CSASKSTSGGAQETQYF.

J is TRBJ2-3 and V is TRBV20-1; with no DNA, the TCRdb D assignment of TRBD2 cannot be verified. The V gene's germline CDR1 is DFQATT and CDR2 SNEGSKA (reference sequence). CDR3 length: 13 amino acids. This CDR3 reads CSARGPNTDTQYF.

The V and J genes are TRBV7-2 and TRBJ2-1; TCRdb indicates TRBD2, and absent DNA this call remains unverified. The germline gives CDR1 SGHTA, CDR2 FQGNSA. This CDR3 has 15 residues. The CDR3 reads CASRKGSSGYNEQFF.

The rearrangement uses TRBV5-6 and TRBJ1-5. The germline V gene has CDR1 SGHDT and CDR2 YYEEEE. The CDR3 covers 14 residues. CDR3 residues: CASSLRGKSQPQHF. Based on the CDR3 plus reference TRBV5-6 and TRBJ1-5, the full variable domain is DAGVTQSPTHLIKTRGQQVTLRCSPKSGHDTVSWYQQALGQGPQFIFQYYEEEERQRGNFPDRFSGHQFPNYSSELNVNALLLGDSALYLCASSLRGKSQPQHFGDGTRLSIL.

The chain joins TRBV2 to TRBJ2-5. Germline V lookup: CDR1 SNHLY, CDR2 FYNNEI. The CDR3 totals 14 residues. The CDR3 loop is CASSDGVLGETQYF.

This chain uses TRBV6-1 with TRBJ1-5. CDR1 is MNHNS and CDR2 is SASEGT in the germline V gene. The CDR3 is 15 residues long. This CDR3 reads CASSLLVGGNQPQHF.

The rearrangement links TRBV20-1 to TRBJ2-3; the D gene TCRdb calls, TRBD1, cannot be checked with no DNA. The V gene's germline CDR1 is DFQATT and CDR2 SNEGSKA (reference sequence). The CDR3 covers 19 residues. The CDR3: CSASLIREWGSRGTDTQYF.

The gene calls are TRBV5-1 and TRBJ2-2. The CDR3 sequence is 16 residues long. Germline-derived CDR1 and CDR2 are SGHRS and YFSETQ. CDR3 loop: CASSLGTSSNTGELFF.

The gene calls are TRBV20-1 and TRBJ2-3; the TCRdb D gene call, TRBD2, has no DNA to confirm it. The CDR3 extends over 13 amino acids. CDR1 and CDR2 (germline): DFQATT, SNEGSKA (reference sequence). The CDR3 reads CSARVAGTNTQYF.

The chain couples TRBV28 to TRBJ1-2; TCRdb proposes TRBD1, but this gene call is untestable without DNA. Per germline, CDR1 MDHEN and CDR2 SYDVKM. The CDR3 extends over 13 amino acids. The CDR3 sequence is CASSLSPNYGYTF.

This chain connects TRBV7-9 to TRBJ1-4. The germline CDR1 and CDR2 sequences are SEHNR and FQNEAQ (reference sequence). CDR3 length: 14 amino acids. The CDR3 loop is CASSLRTTNEKLFF.

This rearrangement joins TRBV3-1 to TRBJ2-1; lacking DNA, the TRBD2 call made by TCRdb goes unchecked. The germline gives CDR1 LGHDT, CDR2 YNNKEL (reference sequence). The length of the CDR3 is 17 residues. The CDR3 loop is CASSQEERDLPWTEQFF.

The rearrangement links TRBV5-1 to TRBJ2-7; TCRdb indicates TRBD1, and absent DNA this call remains unverified. The CDR3 totals 14 residues. Germline V gene sequence: CDR1 SGHRS, CDR2 YFSETQ. CDR3 amino acids: CASSTGPDSYEQYF.

This chain joins TRBV6-5 and TRBJ2-1. CDR3 length: 13 amino acids. The germline gives CDR1 MNHEY, CDR2 SVGAGI. The chain's CDR3 is CASSRGNYNEQFF.

This rearrangement joins TRBV7-9 to TRBJ2-3; TCRdb proposes TRBD1, but this gene call is untestable without DNA. CDR3 length equals 15 residues. CDR1 is SEHNR, CDR2 FQNEAQ, per germline (reference sequence). The CDR3 reads CASGPGGSRTDTQYF.

The chain has TRBV29-1 and TRBJ1-1; TCRdb's assignment of TRBD1 cannot be checked, as there is no DNA. The V gene's germline CDR1 is SQVTM and CDR2 ANQGSEA. This CDR3 contains 13 residues. CDR3 loop: CSVVRQGGTEAFF. Looking up the rest from reference TRBV29-1 and TRBJ1-1 gives the full variable domain: SAVISQKPSRDICQRGTSLTIQCQVDSQVTMMFWYRQQPGQSLTLIATANQGSEATYESGFVIDKFPISRPNLTFSTLTVSNMSPEDSSIYLCSVVRQGGTEAFFGQGTRLTVV.

The chain combines TRBV7-7 with TRBJ2-1; TCRdb's D call of TRBD1 is untestable without DNA. CDR3 length: 15 amino acids. Germline V lookup: CDR1 SSHAT, CDR2 FNYEAQ (reference sequence). The CDR3 region is CASSLAQTGGNEQFF.

J is TRBJ2-1 and V is TRBV5-1; TCRdb selects TRBD2, and the lack of DNA leaves this call unchecked. This CDR3 region has 16 residues. The V gene's germline CDR1 is SGHRS and CDR2 YFSETQ. The CDR3 reads CASSSLAVGSYNEQFF.

The J gene is TRBJ1-1, the V gene TRBV2; TCRdb reports TRBD1, a call that lacks DNA to check it against. CDR3 length: 13 amino acids. In germline, CDR1 is SNHLY, CDR2 FYNNEI. The CDR3 is CASGQGVLFGAFF.

The chain carries TRBV18 and TRBJ1-5; TCRdb selects TRBD1, and the lack of DNA leaves this call unchecked. Germline CDR1 and CDR2: KGHSH and LQKENI. The CDR3 runs to 13 residues. The CDR3 loop reads CASSGQDNQPQHF.

The V and J genes are TRBV6-2 or TRBV6-3 and TRBJ2-3. CDR3 length: 13 amino acids. Germline V lookup: CDR1 MNHEY, CDR2 SVGEGT. The CDR3: CASSSYDPDTQYF.

The chain has TRBV6-2 or TRBV6-3 and TRBJ2-7. The germline CDR1 and CDR2 sequences are MNHEY and SVGEGT. The CDR3 spans 13 residues. The CDR3 sequence is CASNLRDYYEQYF.

The chain couples TRBV6-1 to TRBJ2-1; with no DNA, the TCRdb D assignment of TRBD2 cannot be verified. Germline V CDR1 and CDR2: MNHNS, SASEGT. The CDR3 contains 16 residues. The CDR3 reads CASSPSGAWRMVEQFF.

The chain recombines TRBV12-3 or TRBV12-4 with TRBJ2-3; TCRdb's D call of TRBD2 is untestable without DNA. The CDR3 consists of 17 residues. The CDR3 here is CASSFPSGRPSTDTQYF.

V and J are TRBV7-9 and TRBJ2-5. Germline V gene sequence: CDR1 SEHNR, CDR2 FQNEAQ (reference sequence). The length of the CDR3 is 13 residues. The CDR3 is CASSLNNQETQYF.

This chain joins TRBV5-1 and TRBJ2-5; TCRdb reports TRBD1, a call that lacks DNA to check it against. Per germline, CDR1 SGHRS and CDR2 YFSETQ. This CDR3 has 15 residues. This CDR3 is CASVTEGGAQETQYF. The entire variable domain, with the rest obtained from reference TRBV5-1 and TRBJ2-5, is as follows: KAGVTQTPRYLIKTRGQQVTLSCSPISGHRSVSWYQQTPGQGLQFLFEYFSETQRNKGNFPGRFSGRQFSNSRSEMNVSTLELGDSALYLCASVTEGGAQETQYFGPGTRLLVL.

The gene calls are TRBV10-1 and TRBJ2-3; the D call from TCRdb, TRBD1, cannot be confirmed without DNA. The length of the CDR3 is 15 residues. The germline gives CDR1 WNHNN, CDR2 SYGVQD (reference sequence). The CDR3 sequence: CASSSRQGGLDTQYF.